A selection of T cell receptor beta chains follows, all from one sample in a study of regulatory T cells in long-lasting Graves disease. One entry per CDR3 protein, called by TCRdb with MiXCR from the multiplex PCR reads. The sample has about 320,000 distinct CDR3 sequences, 15% to 20% seen once; the top ten hold less than 45%. Specimen: peripheral blood mononuclear cells (PBMCs), collected at new diagnosis, from a patient treated with antithyroid drugs. The origin of the receptors is a female donor with Graves disease. Both conserved end residues are part of each CDR3. A D gene is named only where the DNA matches it firmly. Not every row has a clone size; where given, it reads once, few, many or a size class.

clone size | J gene | V gene | D gene | CDR3 DNA | CDR3 protein
many | TRBJ2-3 | TRBV12-5 | TRBD1 | TGTGCTAGTGGCCCGGGACAGGGGTTAGATACGCAGTATTTT | CASGPGQGLDTQYF
few | TRBJ2-5 | TRBV28 | TRBD1 | TGTGCCAGCAGACCCCGAGGACAGGGTAGAGGAGAGACCCAGTACTTC | CASRPRGQGRGETQYF
many | TRBJ2-7 | TRBV20-1 | NA | TGCAGTGCTACGCGGCACAGCGAGAATTCCTACGAGCAGTACTTC | CSATRHSENSYEQYF
NA | TRBJ2-1 | TRBV19 | TRBD1 | TGTGCCAGCGCCCCGGGACAGGGGAGTAATGAGCAGTTCTTC | CASAPGQGSNEQFF
NA | TRBJ2-5 | TRBV27 | NA | TGTGCCAGCAGTTTAGTCCGGGACGGACAAGAGACCCAGTACTTC | CASSLVRDGQETQYF
many | TRBJ2-1 | TRBV27 | NA | TGTGCCAGCAGCCCTAGTTGGACTGGAGAAGAGCAGTTCTTC | CASSPSWTGEEQFF
many | TRBJ1-2 | TRBV27 | NA | TGTGCCAGCAGTTTAGACAGAAAGGGCTACACCTTC | CASSLDRKGYTF
NA | TRBJ2-3 | TRBV27 | NA | TGTGCCAGCAGCCTGAACACGGGCGGGGCCGGAGATACGCAGTATTTT | CASSLNTGGAGDTQYF
NA | TRBJ2-5 | TRBV5-1 | NA | TGCGCCAGCAGCTTGGCCCAGCGGTTAGGTTTGGAGACCCAGTACTTC | CASSLAQRLGLETQYF
NA | TRBJ1-4 | TRBV27 | TRBD1 | TGTGCCAGCAGTTCCCAGGGACAGCTAAATGAAAAACTGTTTTTT | CASSSQGQLNEKLFF
many | TRBJ2-3 | TRBV27 | NA | TGTGCCAGCAGTTTTCTTAGGGAGCTTGCGGCCTCAGATACGCAGTATTTT | CASSFLRELAASDTQYF
many | TRBJ2-3 | TRBV7-2 | NA | TGTGCCAGCAGTCGAACTAGAAGCACAGATACGCAGTATTTT | CASSRTRSTDTQYF
few | TRBJ2-3 | TRBV19 | NA | TGTGCCAGTAGTACTTTAGCGGCGAGCACAGATACGCAGTATTTT | CASSTLAASTDTQYF
few | TRBJ1-1 | TRBV5-5 | NA | TGTGCCAGCAGCCGGGTAGGTTTGCGAAACACTGAAGCTTTCTTT | CASSRVGLRNTEAFF
many | TRBJ1-2 | TRBV12-5 | TRBD1 | TGTGCTAGTGTGGGGGACAGGGGGCGCAAAAACTATGGCTACACCTTC | CASVGDRGRKNYGYTF
NA | TRBJ2-7 | TRBV10-2 | NA | TGCGCCAGCAGTGAGGGAGGTCAGTACTACGAGCAGTACTTC | CASSEGGQYYEQYF
many | TRBJ2-3 | TRBV13 | NA | TGTGCCAGCAGCTTAGCCTCGGGATCGAATACGCAGTATTTT | CASSLASGSNTQYF
many | TRBJ2-7 | TRBV27 | NA | TGTGCCAGCAGTTTGGGGCAGACCTTCTACGAGCAGTACTTC | CASSLGQTFYEQYF
many | TRBJ2-1 | TRBV27 | TRBD2 | TGTGCCAGCAGTCCCCTAGCGGGAGACAATGAGCAGTTCTTC | CASSPLAGDNEQFF
NA | TRBJ2-1 | TRBV12-5 | TRBD2 | TGTGCTAGTGGCCCGGGACTAGCGGGAGGCTCCTACAATGAGCAGTTCTTC | CASGPGLAGGSYNEQFF
NA | TRBJ1-5 | TRBV20-1 | TRBD1 | TGCAGTGCTAGTCCGGGAACAGGGGAATATCAGCCCCAGCATTTT | CSASPGTGEYQPQHF